Given below is one TCR beta chain in context. Its antigen is not known. This record belongs to a study of memory CD4+ T cells and cytomegalovirus serostatus. Study-wide points: Each of approximately 69 CMV-associated TCRbeta sequences occurred in one to five individuals. Suggested: most of the CMV-linked TCR signature lies in CD4+ memory cells. A US-trained random forest predicted CMV serostatus with median AUC around 0.9.

Single viable CD3+CD4+CD8-CD45RO+ cells were sorted as the memory CD4+ T cells. The V gene lost 1 base and the J gene lost 6 bases, with 22 bases spanning the gap. Germline lookup yields CDR1 SGHVS and CDR2 FNYEAQ. CDR3 length equals 17 residues. Assay: immunoSEQ multiplex PCR; the TCRdb copy retains only in-frame clones and omits some. The repertoire includes approximately 70,000 clones, more than 75% of them detected once, and 4% to 5% sits in the top ten. The V and J genes are TRBV7-6 and TRBJ2-7; possibly TRBD1 or TRBD2 for D (5 bases each). The source material was memory CD4+ T cells from blood. This TCR was recovered from an adult in good health and CMV-seropositive. CDR3 loop: CASSLGGLGDVQVEQYF. The CDR3 DNA follows: TGTGCCAGCAGCTTAGGGGGATTGGGGGACGTTCAAGTCGAGCAGTACTTC.